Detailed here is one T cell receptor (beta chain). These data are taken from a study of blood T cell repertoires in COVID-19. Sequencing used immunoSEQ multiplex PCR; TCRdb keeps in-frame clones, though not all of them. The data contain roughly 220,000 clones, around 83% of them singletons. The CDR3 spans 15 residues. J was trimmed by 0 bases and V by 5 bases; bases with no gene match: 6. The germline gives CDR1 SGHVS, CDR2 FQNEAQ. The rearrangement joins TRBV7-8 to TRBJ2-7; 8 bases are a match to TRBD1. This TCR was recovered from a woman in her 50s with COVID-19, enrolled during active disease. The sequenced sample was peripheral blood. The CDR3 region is CASSDRGHTSYEQYV. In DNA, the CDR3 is TGTGCCAGCAGCGACAGGGGCCATACCTCCTACGAGCAGTACGTC.